One sample yielded the 11 T cell receptor beta chains listed below, sequenced in a study of molecular identifiers for immune sequencing clone quantification. TCRdb reprocessed the PCR reads with MiXCR, giving one entry per CDR3 protein. The data contain around 300,000 distinct CDR3 sequences, roughly 24% of them singletons. The sample consisted of naive CD8+ T cells from blood, with Jurkat cell RNA spiked in. Specified subset: FACS-sorted CD8+CD4-CCR7+CD45RA+ naive T cells. Every receptor here comes from a human donor in good health. Some libraries in this study had Jurkat cell RNA spiked in.

This clonotype has only a few counts. V is TRBV28 and J is TRBJ2-5, with D hard to call. V lost 6 bases to trimming and J lost 5 bases, with 28 bases between them. Germline V gene sequence: CDR1 MDHEN, CDR2 SYDVKM. The CDR3 extends over 18 amino acids. In DNA, the CDR3 is TGTGCCAGCAGACCCAGGTCCGTTACCGGCTCGTTACCGGAGACCCAGTACTTC. Encoded protein: CASRPRSVTGSLPETQYF.

In the case of this clonotype: A single base separates this from a much larger clone, so it may be a read error. The rearrangement uses TRBV30 and TRBJ1-1, with unresolved D. The CDR3 is made up of 13 amino acids. Germline loops: CDR1 GTSNPN, CDR2 SVGIG (reference sequence). V was clipped by 2 bases and J by 3 bases, with 10 bases between them. The CDR3 region has the DNA TGTGCCTGGAGTAGGCTCCCTGACACTGAAGCTTTCTTT. Protein: CAWSRLPDTEAFF.

This clonotype is a singleton in its sample. The junction does not match germline at one end; this may be a read error. The chain employs TRBV4-1 and TRBJ2-2; 8 bases match TRBD1. The CDR3 is 13 residues long. Germline values: CDR1 MGHRA, CDR2 YSYEKL. CDR3 region: CASSYDSDRAMLF. CDR3 sequence (DNA): TGCGCCAGCAGCTATGATTCGGACAGGGCCATGTTATTT.

The V and J genes are TRBV15 and TRBJ1-5; no firm D call. CDR1 and CDR2 from the germline V gene are LNHNV and YYDKDF (reference sequence). Trimming removed 0 bases from V and 4 bases from J, with 10 bases in between. The CDR3 sequence is 15 residues long. The CDR3: CATSRDRGVNQPQHF. Here the CDR3 DNA reads TGTGCCACCAGCAGAGATCGGGGTGTTAATCAGCCCCAGCATTTT.

The chain employs TRBV4-3 and TRBJ2-2; 10 bases fit TRBD2. Unmatched junction bases numbered 8, after V lost 0 bases and J lost 4 bases. Germline CDR1 LGHNA, CDR2 YSLEER. The CDR3 runs to 18 residues. CDR3 sequence (DNA): TGCGCCAGCAGCCAAGATTTAATGCTAGCGGGGGCCACCGGGGAGCTGTTTTTT. This gives the protein CASSQDLMLAGATGELFF.

This clonotype was picked up many times. The chain couples TRBV7-9 to TRBJ2-7; unclear D gene. V was trimmed by 5 bases and J by 1 base, leaving 12 bases between them. The CDR3 is made up of 14 amino acids. Germline assignment: CDR1 SEHNR and CDR2 FQNEAQ (reference sequence). The CDR3, as DNA: TGTGCCAGCAGCGCCGGACCGAGATCCTACGAGCAGTACTTC. This gives the protein CASSAGPRSYEQYF.

V and J are TRBV24-1 and TRBJ2-1; D tentatively reads TRBD1 or TRBD2 (6 bases each). The germline V gene has CDR1 KGHDR and CDR2 SFDVKD. The CDR3 length is 16 residues. Trimming stripped 4 bases from V and 9 bases from J, with 21 bases between. The CDR3 DNA follows: TGTGCCACCAGTGACGTCCTCAACACCGAGGGGGGTGAGCAGTTCTTC. Encoded protein: CATSDVLNTEGGEQFF.

This sequence joins TRBV5-6 and TRBJ2-7, with D perhaps given as TRBD1 or TRBD2 (5 bases each). The CDR3 length is 14 residues. Germline-derived CDR1 and CDR2 are SGHDT and YYEEEE. Trimming removed 5 bases from V and 2 bases from J, with 14 bases in between. CDR3 DNA: TGTGCCAGCAGGTCCGGGACGACAGCCTACGAGCAGTACTTC. As protein: CASRSGTTAYEQYF.

Worth noting for this clonotype: This CDR3 is missing its conserved last phenylalanine or tryptophan, likely due to a read error. J is TRBJ1-5 and V is TRBV9; D unclear. This CDR3 is 14 amino acids long. The V end was cut by 4 bases, the J end by 5 bases, with 13 bases between. In germline, CDR1 is SGDLS, CDR2 YYNGEE. CDR3: CASSPLEGDQPQHL. In DNA form, the CDR3 reads TGTGCCAGCAGCCCCCTGGAGGGAGATCAGCCCCAGCATCTT.

The CDR3 DNA sequence: TGTGCCAGCAGCCAAGATCGGTCAAGGGCAGGGGAAGATACGCAGTATTTT. Translated, it gives CASSQDRSRAGEDTQYF. The chain carries TRBV3-1 and TRBJ2-3, with D perhaps TRBD1 (6 bases). The length of the CDR3 is 17 residues. Germline V CDR1 and CDR2: LGHDT, YNNKEL (reference sequence). Trimming took off 0 bases at V and 5 bases at J, with 18 bases between the two ends.

The CDR3 coding sequence is TGTGCCATCAGTGATCCGACAGATACTAGCACAGATACGCAGTATTTT. This encodes CAISDPTDTSTDTQYF. The chain recombines TRBV10-3 with TRBJ2-3; D is perhaps TRBD1 (5 bases). The CDR3 has 16 amino acids. V shed 3 bases and J shed 0 bases, with 13 bases lying between them. Germline CDR1 reads ENHRY; CDR2 reads SYGVKD.